This T cell receptor beta chain appears in the sequencing data of a study of OX40 agonist ivuxolimab in advanced cancers. Study-level background: Under the entry rules, prior anti-PD-1, anti-PD-L1 or anti-CTLA-4 therapy was allowed, and around 36% had some. Regarding the study as a whole: Researchers report that CD8+ T cells had, on average, more expanded clones than CD4+.

A note on this clone: Its antigen is not known.

The CDR3 covers 13 residues. Germline V gene lookup returns CDR1 SNHLY and CDR2 FYNNEI. V was trimmed by 6 bases and J by 10 bases, leaving 18 bases between them. Profiled with immunoSEQ multiplex PCR; TCRdb holds only in-frame clones, not every one. The sample includes around 76,000 clones, 86% of them seen just once. The source material was CD4+ or CD8+ T cells sorted from blood, sampled in a trial of the OX40 agonist ivuxolimab. This TCR was sampled from an adult with an advanced solid tumor such as melanoma, head and neck, liver or kidney cancer. The rearrangement uses TRBV2 and TRBJ1-1, with D hard to call. The chain's CDR3 is CASRSTIVERAFF. CDR3 nucleotides: TGTGCCAGCAGATCCACCATTGTTGAGAGAGCTTTCTTT.